What follows are 2 T cell receptor beta chains derived from one specimen sequenced in a study of T cell repertoires in cytomegalovirus infection. TCRdb redid the calling of the reads with MiXCR, one entry per CDR3 protein. This table holds around 260,000 distinct CDR3 sequences, roughly a quarter found once. Sequencing was carried out using PBMCs. The receptors stem from a human donor in good health (CMV status not recorded). Some clones in this sample may be carry-over from other donors' samples.

The V and J genes are TRBV5-5 and TRBJ2-6; the match to TRBD1 covers 9 bases. V gave up 6 bases and J gave up 0 bases; unmatched junction bases: 7. The CDR3 spans 17 residues. CDR1 is SGHKS and CDR2 is YYEKEE in the germline V gene (reference sequence). The CDR3 loop reads CASTPGQGDSGANVLTF. CDR3 nucleotide sequence: TGTGCCAGCACGCCGGGACAGGGTGACTCTGGGGCCAACGTCCTGACTTTC.

This clonotype was seen a few times. The chain combines TRBV20-1 with TRBJ2-1; tentative D call: TRBD2 (6 bases). CDR3 length: 15 amino acids. The V gene's germline CDR1 is DFQATT and CDR2 SNEGSKA (reference sequence). V lost 6 bases and J 9 bases, leaving 24 bases between the germline ends. CDR3 in amino acids: CSAGSGVGRRGEQFF. For the CDR3, the DNA is TGCAGTGCCGGTTCGGGGGTAGGCCGCCGTGGTGAGCAGTTCTTC.